These T cell receptor beta chains were read from a single sample in a study of lymphopenia after photon versus proton radiotherapy. The repertoire was sequenced with immunoSEQ multiplex PCR; TCRdb's copy has only in-frame clones and lacks some. The sample holds roughly 42,000 clones, about 85% seen once. The sequencing here drew on peripheral blood, taken from a patient treated with photon-based radiotherapy. These TCRs come from a man aged 35 to 55 with gastric cancer. Both conserved end residues are part of each CDR3. Each record gives: V gene, J gene, D gene, clone size, CDR3 DNA, CDR3 protein. A D gene is named only where the DNA matches it firmly. Rows give clone size only sometimes, using once, few, many, or a class for an expanded clone.

>TRBV29-1|TRBJ1-6|NA|NA
TGCAGCGTTAGGCAGGGGAATTCACCCCTCCACTTT
CSVRQGNSPLHF
>TRBV7-3|TRBJ2-1|TRBD2|NA
TGTGCCAGCAGCGTGAAGCGGGGCGGTGAGCAGTTCTTC
CASSVKRGGEQFF
>TRBV7-6|TRBJ2-7|NA|NA
TGTGCCAGCAGCTGGGGGGACGGGCGCGAGCAGTACTTC
CASSWGDGREQYF
>TRBV7-2|TRBJ2-5|NA|few
TGTGCCAGCAGCCCCGTTAAAGAGACCCAGTACTTC
CASSPVKETQYF
>TRBV13|TRBJ1-5|NA|NA
TGTGCCAGCAGCTTAGGGCCAACCCTTAATCAGCCCCAGCATTTT
CASSLGPTLNQPQHF
>TRBV5-4|TRBJ2-7|NA|NA
TGTGCCAGCAGCTTGGGGGGCTACGAGCAGTACTTC
CASSLGGYEQYF
>TRBV4-3|TRBJ2-5|TRBD1|NA
TGCGCCAGCAGCCAAAGCGGGACAGGGGGCCCGGAGACCCAGTACTTC
CASSQSGTGGPETQYF
>TRBV4-3|TRBJ2-5|NA|NA
TGCGCCAGCAGCCAGACTAGGGGGGCCCCCCAAGAGACCCAGTACTTC
CASSQTRGAPQETQYF
>TRBV6-5|TRBJ2-7|TRBD1|NA
TGTGCCAGCAGTTACCCAACCGGGACAGGGTCGTACGAGCAGTACTTC
CASSYPTGTGSYEQYF
>TRBV28|TRBJ2-7|NA|NA
TGTGCCAGCAGTTTACCGGCGGGCCCCTACGAGCAGTACTTC
CASSLPAGPYEQYF
>TRBV7-8|TRBJ1-6|NA|NA
TGTGCCAGCAGTTTGGGGGCAGGGAAGAATTCACCCCTCCACTTT
CASSLGAGKNSPLHF
>TRBV7-2|TRBJ1-1|NA|NA
TGTGCCAGCAGCTTAGCGGGCAGGGTGATGCGTACTGAAGCTTTCTTT
CASSLAGRVMRTEAFF
>TRBV5-1|TRBJ1-2|NA|NA
TGCGCCAGCAGCTTGGATCGCAGTAGCTACACCTTC
CASSLDRSSYTF
>TRBV19|TRBJ1-1|TRBD1|NA
TGTGCCAGTAGTCCCGGACAGGGGAACATGAACACTGAAGCTTTCTTT
CASSPGQGNMNTEAFF
>TRBV4-1|TRBJ2-3|TRBD2|NA
TGCGCCAGCAGCCAAGGGCTAGCGGCCTCCGATACGCAGTATTTT
CASSQGLAASDTQYF
>TRBV9|TRBJ1-6|TRBD1|NA
TGTGCCAGCAGCGCAGGACAGGCCACAGGATTTAGTTGGACACCCCTCCACTTT
CASSAGQATGFSWTPLHF
>TRBV30|TRBJ1-6|NA|few
TGTGCCTGGGGTCAAAACGACCGAGCAAGTGGGTCACCCCTCCACTTT
CAWGQNDRASGSPLHF
>TRBV9|TRBJ1-2|NA|NA
TGTGCCAGCAGCCCAAGGTACAGGGACGCCTATGGCTACACCTTC
CASSPRYRDAYGYTF
>TRBV11-1|TRBJ2-7|TRBD2|NA
TGTGCCAGCAGCACAACCGGGACTAGCGGATTTGGGCAGTACTTC
CASSTTGTSGFGQYF
>TRBV11-2|TRBJ2-3|NA|NA
TGTGCCAGCAGCTTGGCGGCCGGGGGGCAGTATTTT
CASSLAAGGQYF
>TRBV7-3|TRBJ2-7|NA|NA
TGTGCCAGCAGCGCCGGGGGACGCCTGGCCTCCTACGAGCAGTACTTC
CASSAGGRLASYEQYF
>TRBV4-3|TRBJ2-1|NA|NA
TGCGCCAGCAGCCAAGAGCGCGCCAATGAGCAGTTCTTC
CASSQERANEQFF
>TRBV27|TRBJ2-3|TRBD1|NA
TGTGCCAGCAGTGCCCACAGGGGAAGCACAGATACGCAGTATTTT
CASSAHRGSTDTQYF
>TRBV7-2|TRBJ1-2|NA|few
TGTGCCAGCAGCTTAGGGAGCTATGGCTACACCTTC
CASSLGSYGYTF
>TRBV7-9|TRBJ2-2|NA|NA
TGTGCCAGCAGCTTAGGGGCAGGGAACACCGGGGAGCTGTTTTTT
CASSLGAGNTGELFF
>TRBV6-5|TRBJ1-2|NA|NA
TGTGCCAGCAGGATCACGGAAAGGGATGGCTACACCTTC
CASRITERDGYTF
>TRBV7-7|TRBJ2-7|NA|large
TGTGCCAGCAGCTTAAGCCTCGACGACGAGCAGTACTTC
CASSLSLDDEQYF
>TRBV4-3|TRBJ2-2|NA|NA
TGCGCCAGCAGCAGTTTCTCAGGGAAGGGCGGGGAGCTGTTTTTT
CASSSFSGKGGELFF
>TRBV2|TRBJ1-4|TRBD1|NA
TGTGCCAGCAGTGGGACAGGTGGGGAAAAACTGTTTTTT
CASSGTGGEKLFF
>TRBV27|TRBJ2-2|NA|NA
TGTGCCAGCAGGGGAGGAGGCGCCGGGGAGCTGTTTTTT
CASRGGGAGELFF
>TRBV7-3|TRBJ2-7|NA|NA
TGTGCCAGCTCTCCGGGGCCCTCCTACGAGCAGTACTTC
CASSPGPSYEQYF
>TRBV4-1|TRBJ2-3|NA|NA
TGCGCCAGCAGCCAAGATGTGGACCGGGGGCGGGCAGATACGCAGTATTTT
CASSQDVDRGRADTQYF
>TRBV7-2|TRBJ1-2|NA|NA
TGTGCCAGCAGCCCCCCCACAGGGTATGGCTACACCTTC
CASSPPTGYGYTF
>TRBV30|TRBJ2-5|NA|NA
TGTGCCTGGACTAGCGCCCCGGAGGTGGAGACCCAGTACTTC
CAWTSAPEVETQYF
>TRBV5-5|TRBJ1-1|NA|NA
TGTGCCAGCAGCTTGGCAGGGGTTCGAGCTGAAGCTTTCTTT
CASSLAGVRAEAFF
>TRBV20-1|TRBJ2-2|NA|NA
TGCAGTGTTCAGGATGGGGAGCTGTTTTTT
CSVQDGELFF
>TRBV6-1|TRBJ2-7|NA|NA
TGTGCCAGCAGTGAAGCGCAATACGAGCAGTACTTC
CASSEAQYEQYF
>TRBV18|TRBJ2-5|NA|NA
TGTGCCAGCTCACCTAGGGCGCGCGAGACCCAGTACTTC
CASSPRARETQYF
>TRBV6-1|TRBJ1-4|NA|NA
TGTGCCAGCAGTGAAGCAAACAGTCTCGGGGAAAAACTGTTTTTT
CASSEANSLGEKLFF
>TRBV29-1|TRBJ2-1|TRBD2|NA
TGCAGCACTAGAGCGGGGGGTAGCTACAATGAGCAGTTCTTC
CSTRAGGSYNEQFF
>TRBV7-2|TRBJ1-2|NA|NA
TGTGCCAGCAGCTTTAGACAGAGCTATGGCTACACCTTC
CASSFRQSYGYTF
>TRBV11-2|TRBJ1-1|TRBD1|NA
TGTGCCAGCCGCGCCCAACAGGGGGCCACTGAAGCTTTCTTT
CASRAQQGATEAFF
>TRBV2|TRBJ2-7|TRBD1|once
TGTGCCAGCAGTACCCGATCAGGGGGCGAGCAGTACTTC
CASSTRSGGEQYF
>TRBV10-3|TRBJ2-5|NA|NA
TGTGCCATCAGTGAGGAGACCTCTATCGCTCGAGAGAACCAGTACTTC
CAISEETSIARENQYF
>TRBV12-2|TRBJ2-1|NA|NA
TGTGCAAGTCGCTTAATCAGGGTGTCCTACAATGAGCAGTTCTTC
CASRLIRVSYNEQFF
>TRBV15|TRBJ1-1|NA|NA
TGTGCCACCAGCAGAGATGAGAGCACTGAAGCTTTCTTT
CATSRDESTEAFF
>TRBV18|TRBJ1-6|NA|NA
TGTGCCAGCTCAATAACCGGGACATACGATAATTCACCCCTCCACTTT
CASSITGTYDNSPLHF
>TRBV9|TRBJ2-3|NA|NA
TGTGCCAGCAGCGTCGGCGGATCTAGCACAGATACGCAGTATTTT
CASSVGGSSTDTQYF
>TRBV19|TRBJ1-2|TRBD1|NA
TGTGCCAGTAGTAGTCGGGACAGGACTTCTAACTATGGCTACACCTTC
CASSSRDRTSNYGYTF
>TRBV5-6|TRBJ1-2|TRBD1|NA
TGTGCCAGCAGCTTGGACGTCCGCATCCAGGGGGCCGGAAACTATGGCTACACCTTC
CASSLDVRIQGAGNYGYTF
>TRBV5-5|TRBJ1-2|TRBD1|NA
TGTGCCAGCAGCCAAATAATAACAGGGGTCCTCAACTATGGCTACACCTTC
CASSQIITGVLNYGYTF
>TRBV11-2|TRBJ2-7|NA|NA
TGTGCCAGCAGGGCTGTTCACGAGCAGTACTTC
CASRAVHEQYF
>TRBV9|TRBJ1-6|TRBD1|NA
TGTGCCAGCAGCCCACGACAGGGTCCCGAGGATTCACCCCTCCACTTT
CASSPRQGPEDSPLHF